Sequencing of this TCR beta chain was carried out in a study of cytomegalovirus exposure and HLA in healthy donors. As for this clone: Its cognate antigen is unknown.

Trimming cost V 2 bases and J 5 bases, with 7 bases left between them. CDR1 and CDR2 from the germline V gene are SNHLY and FYNNEI. There are 14 residues in the CDR3. Study-wide results and limits: There were 150 to 200 TCR beta chains listed as cytomegalovirus-associated. V segments that were indistinguishable, TRBV6-2 and TRBV6-3 among them, were omitted from analysis. The productive fraction for most TCR beta V segments was about 90% or about 30% in an earlier analysis. Sequencing depth roughly uniform across donors was assumed in presence/absence analyses.

PCR was performed using 60 Vbeta and 13 Jbeta primers. Data came from immunoSEQ multiplex PCR; TCRdb stores just in-frame clones and leaves some out. The sample holds roughly 170,000 clones, roughly three quarters seen once. The clonotype was recovered from a woman in her 50s in good health and CMV-seropositive. The sequencing input was PBMCs. The chain combines TRBV2 with TRBJ1-6; D is ambiguous. The CDR3 spells CASSETPDNSPLHF. Here the CDR3 DNA reads TGTGCCAGCAGTGAAACACCAGATAATTCACCCCTCCACTTT.